The rows below give T cell receptor beta chains drawn from one sample of a study of T cells expressing NK-cell markers. Following a re-call of the 5' RACE reads, TCRdb has one entry per CDR3 protein and lacks DNA. The listing contains some 300,000 distinct CDR3 sequences. The material sequenced was blood T cells: a sorted CD56 or NKG2C T cell subset, CD4+ or CD8+ T cells, or bulk PBMC T cells (not recorded which). These receptors all stem from a man younger than 35 in good health. Both conserved end residues are part of each CDR3.

cdr3_aa j_call v_call
CASSLDSPNQPQHF TRBJ1-5 TRBV5-1
CASSYAGAHEKLFF TRBJ1-4 TRBV6-5
CASSELAGVPHTQYF TRBJ2-3 TRBV9
CASSFSSSLGDWNEQFF TRBJ2-1 TRBV5-1
CATSGQAQETQYF TRBJ2-5 TRBV15
CASSAGLGTDTQYF TRBJ2-3 TRBV3-1
CSVVLRLGAHNEQFF TRBJ2-1 TRBV29-1
CASSQDKGARAFF TRBJ1-1 TRBV3-1
CAIRTSQETQYF TRBJ2-5 TRBV10-3
CAVGGVNSPLHF TRBJ1-6 TRBV12-3/TRBV12-4
CSARRGGQGAYEQYF TRBJ2-7 TRBV20-1
CSGLGPGALAAGTQYF TRBJ2-5 TRBV29-1
CASSGSRVELSYNEQFF TRBJ2-1 TRBV25-1
CAISRASGLNEQFF TRBJ2-1 TRBV10-3
CAISGLERTDTQYF TRBJ2-3 TRBV10-3
CASSFTRTGGGGYTF TRBJ1-2 TRBV12-3/TRBV12-4
CASRMAGVYNSPLHF TRBJ1-6 TRBV6-1
CASSLTFSLAGRSGANVLTF TRBJ2-6 TRBV7-3
CASSPGQGKGETQYF TRBJ2-5 TRBV18
CSASWGRNQETQYF TRBJ2-5 TRBV20-1
CASSPGTGAGGTDTQYF TRBJ2-3 TRBV7-9
CASSALRAGETDTQYF TRBJ2-3 TRBV12-3/TRBV12-4
CSVGVLTGSTDTQYF TRBJ2-3 TRBV29-1
CASSSRANQETQYF TRBJ2-5 TRBV5-5
CASSSRAGEPTYEQYF TRBJ2-7 TRBV12-3/TRBV12-4
CASRPSGQPSKQYF TRBJ2-7 TRBV25-1
CASSQEGVYGYTF TRBJ1-2 TRBV4-3
CASSPRGGVSIEQFF TRBJ2-1 TRBV27
CASSLAGQPQHF TRBJ1-5 TRBV7-9
CASSTADRNTDTQYF TRBJ2-3 TRBV7-2
CASSQETENSPLHF TRBJ1-6 TRBV14
CASSLAFATGELFF TRBJ2-2 TRBV12-3/TRBV12-4
CSKQKVQETQYF TRBJ2-5 TRBV20-1
CASSILAGGKSTDTQYF TRBJ2-3 TRBV7-6
CSASGQGRTSTDTQYF TRBJ2-3 TRBV20-1
CSARVEWGVDTGELFF TRBJ2-2 TRBV20-1
CASSLDLISTDTQYF TRBJ2-3 TRBV7-6
CSVFDRATSGSTDTQYF TRBJ2-3 TRBV29-1
CASRDRGFKDKGNEQFF TRBJ2-1 TRBV2
CASSWRRSGANVLTF TRBJ2-6 TRBV7-2
CASSLEPRGGGYTF TRBJ1-2 TRBV5-1
CATSSGEVGITDTQYF TRBJ2-3 TRBV15
CASSQDGGEQYF TRBJ2-7 TRBV4-2
CASNPRQGARWGTQYF TRBJ2-3 TRBV27
CASSLARKTTDTQYF TRBJ2-3 TRBV5-1
CASKGTVYGYTF TRBJ1-2 TRBV6-5
CASSHQYEQFF TRBJ2-1 TRBV5-5
CASSQEVIAQETQYF TRBJ2-5 TRBV3-1
CASSPRSLEQFF TRBJ2-1 TRBV18
CASRGTGPPSPLHF TRBJ1-6 TRBV5-1
CASSYGTSATYMNEQFF TRBJ2-1 TRBV6-2/TRBV6-3
CASGGSVNSYEQYF TRBJ2-7 TRBV6-2/TRBV6-3
CSVERLGLNYEQYF TRBJ2-7 TRBV29-1
CASSLRDSPNTEAFF TRBJ1-1 TRBV12-3/TRBV12-4
CASSLIRLAGSGNEQFF TRBJ2-1 TRBV7-2
CASGLPSTDTQYF TRBJ2-3 TRBV12-5
CASSVQREPSYEQYF TRBJ2-7 TRBV9
CASSQVNGQGTEAFF TRBJ1-1 TRBV4-3
CASTPGGRASDTQYF TRBJ2-3 TRBV7-2
CSVGGRVGETQYF TRBJ2-5 TRBV29-1